The source of this TCR beta chain is a study of identical twins. Study outcomes and limitations: Sequences that were beta out-of-frame showed weaker excess twin sharing. Zero-insertion results could be subject to partial confounding by invariant MAIT and iNKT cells. With abundant cord blood beta clonotypes, insertions were fewer; memory repertoires showed no such pattern. Out-of-frame alpha sequences shared by twins were enriched for low generation probability.

Germline lookup yields CDR1 DFQATT and CDR2 SNEGSKA (reference sequence). The CDR3 length is 14 residues. The trim removed 2 bases at V and 14 bases at J, leaving 11 bases unmatched. TCRdb itself ran the 5' RACE reads through MiXCR, one entry per CDR3 protein. The table has under 400,000 distinct CDR3 sequences, roughly 9% seen once. On this clonotype: The antigen remains unidentified.

Sample: naive T cells sorted from blood. This sequence joins TRBV20-1 and TRBJ2-1; 11 nucleotides line up with TRBD2. This sequence originates from a woman between 50 and 59 years old in good health. DNA for the CDR3: TGCAGTGCTAGACCCGGGACTAGCGGAGGAAGGGAGTTCTTC. This sequence encodes CSARPGTSGGREFF.